This record covers a single TCR beta chain. The antigen is unknown. Per germline, CDR1 ENHRY and CDR2 SYGVKD. The CDR3 loop spans 12 amino acids. V lost 2 bases and J 7 bases, leaving 6 bases between the germline ends. The sample originates from a study of OX40 agonist ivuxolimab in advanced cancers. On the study more broadly: Ivuxolimab, an antibody acting as an agonist of OX40 (CD134), was used to treat patients. Study results and limitations: The CD4+ and CD8+ T cells in the blood had expanded clonally by week 6 at 0.1 to 3.0 mg/kg.

The table came from immunoSEQ multiplex PCR; TCRdb's copy has only in-frame clones and leaves some out. Here the sample spans tens of thousands of clones, roughly nine tenths being singletons. Material: CD4+ or CD8+ T cells sorted from blood, obtained in a trial of the OX40 agonist ivuxolimab. This receptor was identified in an adult with an advanced solid tumor such as melanoma, head and neck, liver or kidney cancer. This chain uses TRBV10-3 with TRBJ2-1; no firm D call. The CDR3 loop reads CAISELGNEQFF. The CDR3 DNA is TGTGCCATCAGTGAGCTGGGGAATGAGCAGTTCTTC.